This is a list of T cell receptor beta chains from one sample in a study of cytomegalovirus exposure and HLA in healthy donors. Generated by immunoSEQ multiplex PCR, the TCRdb table keeps only in-frame clones and is missing some. The table shows 150,000 to 200,000 clones, with roughly 79% occurring only once. The material sequenced was PBMCs. These receptors came from a man between 25 and 39 years old in good health and CMV-seronegative. Each CDR3 is given with its conserved first and last residue. The D gene is left open where the match is weak. Size values are once, few and many counts, or a class for expanded clones, and some rows have none.

V gene,D gene,clone size,CDR3 length,J gene,CDR3 protein
TRBV25-1,-,-,18,TRBJ2-6,CASSEHTRGPSGANVLTF
TRBV5-4,TRBD2,-,15,TRBJ2-7,CASSTLAGGSYEQYF
TRBV5-5,-,-,14,TRBJ2-7,CASSLGVVLYEQYF
TRBV27,-,-,13,TRBJ1-5,CASSLLGAQPQHF
TRBV11-1,TRBD1,-,17,TRBJ2-5,CASSLGTGKVLGETQYF
TRBV4-3,TRBD2,-,17,TRBJ2-3,CASSLYSTSGTSDTQYF
TRBV5-8,-,-,16,TRBJ1-3,CASSLGLWPSGNTIYF
TRBV7-2,TRBD1,-,18,TRBJ2-2,CASSSSFGQGPNTGELFF
TRBV6-6,TRBD1,-,14,TRBJ2-5,CASSKGQGVKTQYF
TRBV6-4,TRBD1,few,14,TRBJ2-3,CASSEGQGADTQYF
TRBV27,-,few,16,TRBJ2-6,CASTPAGFSGANVLTF
TRBV2,-,-,12,TRBJ2-7,CASNIDSYEQYF
TRBV5-6,TRBD2,-,16,TRBJ2-1,CASSNRGGAAENEQFF
TRBV4-1,TRBD2,-,19,TRBJ2-2,CASSQAPGLAIVNTGELFF
TRBV12-2,-,-,17,TRBJ2-2,CASHQELAGRNTGELFF
TRBV15,-,-,13,TRBJ2-1,CATSIPGAGPLFF
TRBV5-1,-,-,15,TRBJ2-7,CASSLRGAGAYEQYF
TRBV4-2,TRBD1,-,14,TRBJ2-7,CASSPGTDVTGQYF
TRBV5-1,-,-,11,TRBJ2-7,CASSQTYEQYF
TRBV4-1,-,-,14,TRBJ2-5,CASSQEGGVETQYF
TRBV9,-,once,16,TRBJ1-3,CASSVDWGRSGNTIYF
TRBV9,-,-,15,TRBJ1-2,CASSVVAGLNYGYTF